A selection of T cell receptor beta chains follows, all from one sample in a study of T-cell reconstitution after alpha-beta-depleted transplantation in children. Each CDR3 protein gets one entry after TCRdb re-called the PCR reads with MiXCR. The table records about 510,000 distinct CDR3 sequences, 9.5% to 12% of them present only once. Sample: PBMCs, mostly from graft donor cells, taken 180 days after TCRalphabeta/CD19-depleted stem cell transplant. Every receptor here comes from a female patient aged 2-9 years who had a stem cell transplant for aplastic anemia, so the T cells may come from the graft donor. CDR3s include the opening cysteine and the closing phenylalanine or tryptophan. The order of the fields is J gene, clone size, V gene, D gene, CDR3 protein, CDR3 DNA. A D gene is named only where the DNA matches it firmly. Clone sizes are given selectively: once, few, many, or a class where the clone is expanded.

TRBJ2-1 | NA | TRBV29-1 | TRBD2 | CSVGGLDSASFF | TGCAGCGTGGGAGGACTAGACTCCGCCTCGTTCTTC
TRBJ2-5 | NA | TRBV11-1 | TRBD2 | CASSLRERGRQETQYF | TGTGCCAGCAGCCTCCGGGAGCGGGGCCGCCAAGAGACCCAGTACTTC
TRBJ2-1 | NA | TRBV24-1 | NA | CATSDFGTGPHNEQFF | TGTGCCACCAGTGATTTCGGAACAGGCCCACACAATGAGCAGTTCTTC
TRBJ2-2 | NA | TRBV30 | NA | CAWSDTGNTGELFF | TGTGCCTGGAGCGACACAGGGAACACCGGGGAGCTGTTTTTT
TRBJ2-7 | few | TRBV20-1 | TRBD1 | CSARDARQGAYEQYF | TGCAGTGCTAGAGATGCCCGTCAGGGGGCCTACGAGCAGTACTTC
TRBJ2-5 | many | TRBV7-9 | NA | CASSLVRETQYF | TGCGCCAGCAGCTTGGTCAGAGAGACCCAGTACTTC
TRBJ2-7 | many | TRBV5-1 | NA | CASSLDGTRGPYEQYF | TGCGCCAGCAGCTTGGACGGCACCCGGGGCCCCTACGAGCAGTACTTC
TRBJ2-3 | NA | TRBV25-1 | TRBD1 | CASSGGRGTDTQYF | TGTGCCAGCAGTGGGGGCAGGGGGACAGATACGCAGTATTTT
TRBJ1-2 | NA | TRBV7-9 | TRBD1 | CASSSRTGANYGYTF | TGTGCCAGCAGCTCAAGGACAGGGGCCAACTATGGCTACACCTTC
TRBJ2-7 | many | TRBV5-1 | NA | CASSLGYPSAYEQYF | TGCGCCAGCAGCTTGGGATACCCTTCGGCCTACGAGCAGTACTTC
TRBJ2-7 | NA | TRBV4-2 | NA | CASSQYNVDSYEQYF | TGTGCCAGCAGCCAATACAACGTCGACTCCTACGAGCAGTACTTC
TRBJ2-3 | NA | TRBV7-6 | NA | CASSVSTWDTQYF | TGTGCCAGCAGCGTCAGTACCTGGGATACGCAGTATTTT
TRBJ1-2 | NA | TRBV27 | TRBD1 | CASSGQGNDGYTF | TGTGCCAGCAGTGGACAGGGGAACGATGGCTACACCTTC
TRBJ2-7 | NA | TRBV19 | NA | CASSTDGGSYEQYF | TGTGCCAGTAGTACCGACGGGGGCTCCTACGAGCAGTACTTC
TRBJ2-7 | NA | TRBV11-3 | TRBD2 | CASSLRTGGFGLAGGGYEQYF | TGTGCCAGCAGCTTGAGGACAGGGGGCTTTGGACTAGCGGGAGGGGGATACGAGCAGTACTTC
TRBJ2-7 | few | TRBV12-3/TRBV12-4 | TRBD2 | CASSLESGIPITYEQYF | TGTGCCAGCAGCCTCGAGAGCGGGATCCCGATTACGTACGAGCAGTACTTC
TRBJ2-7 | many | TRBV5-6 | NA | CASSFTGTGPYEQYF | TGTGCCAGCAGCTTTACAGGCACGGGCCCCTACGAGCAGTACTTC
TRBJ2-5 | few | TRBV7-9 | NA | CASRIRGEETQYF | TGTGCCAGCAGGATACGGGGAGAAGAGACCCAGTACTTC
TRBJ2-1 | NA | TRBV9 | NA | CASSAQGNEQFF | TGTGCCAGCAGCGCGCAGGGCAATGAGCAGTTCTTC
TRBJ1-1 | NA | TRBV9 | TRBD1 | CASSLQGIATEAFF | TGTGCCAGCAGCTTACAGGGGATAGCCACTGAAGCTTTCTTT
TRBJ1-2 | few | TRBV11-3 | NA | CASSLRRGKEGYTF | TGTGCCAGCAGCTTACGCAGGGGAAAGGAAGGCTACACCTTC
TRBJ1-1 | many | TRBV5-6 | NA | CASSLAQTEAFF | TGTGCCAGCAGCTTGGCCCAGACTGAAGCTTTCTTT
TRBJ2-2 | NA | TRBV20-1 | NA | CSPWVNTGELFF | TGCAGTCCTTGGGTGAACACCGGGGAGCTGTTTTTT
TRBJ2-6 | NA | TRBV12-3/TRBV12-4 | NA | CASSLVTAAGANVLTF | TGTGCCAGCAGTTTAGTAACAGCCGCTGGGGCCAACGTCCTGACTTTC
TRBJ2-7 | NA | TRBV4-2 | NA | CASSQVDPGSEQYF | TGTGCCAGCAGCCAAGTCGACCCAGGGTCCGAGCAGTACTTC
TRBJ2-1 | NA | TRBV27 | NA | CASSLIPRLDQFF | TGTGCCAGCAGTTTAATCCCCCGACTAGATCAGTTCTTC
TRBJ1-1 | NA | TRBV13 | NA | CASSKALNTEAFF | TGTGCCAGCAGCAAGGCCTTGAACACTGAAGCTTTCTTT
TRBJ2-1 | NA | TRBV29-1 | TRBD1 | CSVALNPRGSSYNEQFF | TGCAGCGTTGCCCTGAACCCCAGGGGGAGCTCCTACAATGAGCAGTTCTTC
TRBJ2-2 | few | TRBV13 | TRBD2 | CASSSRTSGSWGIGTGELFF | TGTGCCAGCAGCAGCCGGACTAGCGGGAGTTGGGGGATCGGCACCGGGGAGCTGTTTTTT
TRBJ2-3 | NA | TRBV5-5 | NA | CASSLVPGFAPDTQYF | TGTGCCAGCAGCTTGGTCCCGGGCTTCGCTCCAGATACGCAGTATTTT
TRBJ1-1 | many | TRBV12-3/TRBV12-4 | TRBD1 | CASSSGTGAEAFF | TGTGCCAGCAGTTCTGGGACAGGGGCCGAAGCTTTCTTT
TRBJ1-2 | NA | TRBV5-1 | TRBD1 | CASSFRDRALYGYTF | TGCGCCAGCAGCTTTCGGGACAGGGCCCTCTATGGCTACACCTTC
TRBJ2-3 | NA | TRBV4-3 | NA | CASSQDYWGTDTQYF | TGCGCCAGCAGCCAAGATTATTGGGGCACAGATACGCAGTATTTT
TRBJ2-5 | NA | TRBV29-1 | NA | CSVVRGLETQYF | TGCAGCGTTGTGCGGGGTCTGGAGACCCAGTACTTC
TRBJ2-1 | NA | TRBV7-2 | NA | CASSPQNGYNEQFF | TGTGCCAGCAGCCCCCAGAACGGCTACAATGAGCAGTTCTTC
TRBJ2-5 | many | TRBV7-2 | TRBD2 | CASSLGTSGGQETQYF | TGTGCCAGCAGCTTAGGGACTAGCGGGGGGCAAGAGACCCAGTACTTC
TRBJ2-1 | few | TRBV5-1 | TRBD2 | CASSGLAGGRPHLYNEQFF | TGCGCCAGCAGCGGTCTAGCGGGAGGGCGCCCCCACCTGTACAATGAGCAGTTCTTC
TRBJ2-7 | NA | TRBV29-1 | TRBD1 | CSVETGQGAAYEQYF | TGCAGCGTCGAGACAGGACAGGGTGCCGCCTACGAGCAGTACTTC
TRBJ2-1 | few | TRBV28 | NA | CASSGPSADSTMKQFF | TGTGCCAGCAGTGGCCCCTCAGCGGACTCTACAATGAAGCAGTTCTTC
TRBJ1-2 | many | TRBV28 | NA | CASSFLVKSQGGYTF | TGTGCCAGCAGTTTTCTCGTGAAGAGTCAGGGTGGCTACACCTTC
TRBJ2-3 | large | TRBV20-1 | TRBD1 | CSARDPTGGADTQYF | TGCAGTGCTAGAGATCCGACAGGGGGGGCAGATACGCAGTATTTT